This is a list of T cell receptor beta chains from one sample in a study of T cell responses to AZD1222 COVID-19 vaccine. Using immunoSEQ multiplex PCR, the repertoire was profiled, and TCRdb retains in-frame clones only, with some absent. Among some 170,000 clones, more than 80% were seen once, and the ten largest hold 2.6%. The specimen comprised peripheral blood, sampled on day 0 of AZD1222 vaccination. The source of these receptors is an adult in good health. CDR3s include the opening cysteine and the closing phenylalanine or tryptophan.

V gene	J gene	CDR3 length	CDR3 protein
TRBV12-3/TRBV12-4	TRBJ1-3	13	CASSGQIGNTIYF
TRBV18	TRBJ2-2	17	CASSPQLAGGSSGELFF
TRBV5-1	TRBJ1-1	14	CASSRDRGNTEAFF
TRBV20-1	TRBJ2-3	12	CSASPDYVTQYF
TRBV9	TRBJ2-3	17	CASSVDPVGGVSDTQYF
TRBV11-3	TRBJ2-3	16	CASSSASGRPTDTQYF
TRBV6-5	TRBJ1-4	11	CASRVLEKLFF
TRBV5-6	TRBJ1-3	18	CASSQRQRSSFSGNTIYF
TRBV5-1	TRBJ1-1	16	CASSSPLTGTNTEAFF
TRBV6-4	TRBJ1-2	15	CASSDSGGENYGYTF
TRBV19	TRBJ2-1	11	CASSMGAGQFF
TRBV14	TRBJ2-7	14	CASSKNRLPYEQYF
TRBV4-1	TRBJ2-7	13	CASSQAGLPVQYF
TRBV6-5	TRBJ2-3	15	CASSLGQGATDTQYF
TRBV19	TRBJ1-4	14	CASSNRDGNEKLFF
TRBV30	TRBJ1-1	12	CAWRVGNTEAFF
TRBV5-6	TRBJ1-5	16	CASSLAGTGTNQPQHF
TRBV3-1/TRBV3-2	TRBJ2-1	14	CASSQLPAGNEQFF
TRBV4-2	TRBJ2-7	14	CASSQELTVRGQYF
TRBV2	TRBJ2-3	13	CASKVRGSDTQYF
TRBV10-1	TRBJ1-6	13	CASSVGLNSPLHF
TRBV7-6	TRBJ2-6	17	CASSLEAGLSGANVLTF
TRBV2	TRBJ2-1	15	CASSGPPSSYNEQFF
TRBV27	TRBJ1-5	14	CASSYREGNQPQHF
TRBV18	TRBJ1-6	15	CASSPPAGANSPLHF
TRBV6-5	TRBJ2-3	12	CASSFIGDTQYF
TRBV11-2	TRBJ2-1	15	CASSLDPRQANEQFF
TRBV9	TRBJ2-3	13	CASSVSGVDTQYF
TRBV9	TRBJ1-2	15	CASSVVMQANYGYTF
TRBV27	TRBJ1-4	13	CASSFVDSEKLFF
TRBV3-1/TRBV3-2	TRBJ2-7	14	CASSQGGAAYEQYF
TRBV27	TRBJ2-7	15	CASSSLATPWHEQYF
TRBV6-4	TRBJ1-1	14	CASSEAGMNTEAFF
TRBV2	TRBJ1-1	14	CASNQAGRGTEAFF
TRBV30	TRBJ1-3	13	CAWRREAGNTIYF
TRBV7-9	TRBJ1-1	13	CASSLAENTEAFF
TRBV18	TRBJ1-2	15	CASSPGGSSQYGYTF
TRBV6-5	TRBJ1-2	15	CASNGKETGGIGYTF
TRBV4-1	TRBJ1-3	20	CASSQDRTHRGSTSGNTIYF
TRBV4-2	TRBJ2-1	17	CASSQAPTSGTWGEQFF
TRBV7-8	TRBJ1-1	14	CASSLMGRNTEAFF
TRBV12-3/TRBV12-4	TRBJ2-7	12	CASGGDNYEQYF
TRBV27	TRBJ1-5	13	CASAWGRDQPQHF
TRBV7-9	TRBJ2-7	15	CASSSIRDRTYEQYF
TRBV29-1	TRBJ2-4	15	CSVGKGAEAKNIQYF
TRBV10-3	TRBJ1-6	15	CAITKDRAANSPLHF
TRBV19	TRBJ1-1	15	CASSIQGAMNTEAFF